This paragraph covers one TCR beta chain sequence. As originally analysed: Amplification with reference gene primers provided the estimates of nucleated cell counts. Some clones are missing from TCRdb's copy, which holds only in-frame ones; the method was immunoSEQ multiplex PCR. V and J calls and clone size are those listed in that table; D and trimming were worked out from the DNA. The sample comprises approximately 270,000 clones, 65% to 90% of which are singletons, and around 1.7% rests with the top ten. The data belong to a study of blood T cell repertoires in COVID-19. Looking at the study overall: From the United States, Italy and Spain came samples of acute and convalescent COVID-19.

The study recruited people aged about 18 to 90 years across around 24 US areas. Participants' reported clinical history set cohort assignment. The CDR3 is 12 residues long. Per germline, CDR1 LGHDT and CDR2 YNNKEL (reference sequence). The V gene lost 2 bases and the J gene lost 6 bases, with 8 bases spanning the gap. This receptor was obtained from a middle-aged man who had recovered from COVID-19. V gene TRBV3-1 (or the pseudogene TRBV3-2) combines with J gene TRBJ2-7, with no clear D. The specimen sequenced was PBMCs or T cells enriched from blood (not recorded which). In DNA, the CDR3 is TGTGCCAGCAGCCAACCCAGGCGCGAGCAGTACTTC. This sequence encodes CASSQPRREQYF.